This T cell receptor (beta chain) was recovered during a study of T cells in Graves' hyperthyroidism and ophthalmopathy. In the study overall: Peripheral blood specimens were obtained at initial diagnosis, prior to any treatment. Study-level results: Researchers found most expanded thyroid clonotypes above 0.001 in blood as well.

Inclusion characteristics of ophthalmopathy patients comprised a Clinical Activity Score of at least 3, a NOSPECS grade of at least 4, and duration under 3 months. Amplified regions were TCR beta CDR3 sequences from RNA transcripts. With the HTBI primer set, the TCR CDR3 went through a first round of RT-PCR. One entry per CDR3 protein results from TCRdb running MiXCR on the multiplex PCR reads. This sample has about 600,000 distinct CDR3 sequences, with around 16% found just once. This clonotype has ten or more counts. Its target is not known. The sequenced sample was blood. The source of this sequence is a woman between 35 and 50 years old with Graves' ophthalmopathy.

CDR3 in amino acids: CASSPDRVSLHNEQFF. CDR3 nucleotide sequence: TGTGCCAGCAGTCCGGACAGGGTCTCCCTTCACAATGAGCAGTTCTTC. This chain links TRBV2 with TRBJ2-1, with 8 bases identical to TRBD1. V lost 5 bases to trimming and J lost 5 bases; unmatched junction nucleotides: 11. The CDR3 covers 16 residues. Germline-derived CDR1 and CDR2 are SNHLY and FYNNEI.